These 24 T cell receptor beta chains were all obtained from the same sample, sequenced in a study of blood T cell repertoires in COVID-19. Libraries were prepared by immunoSEQ multiplex PCR; TCRdb keeps only in-frame clonotypes and omits some of them. The data contain some 63,000 clones, around 79% of them singletons. Sequenced input: peripheral blood. The source is a human donor in a cohort sampled during active COVID-19.

This chain joins TRBV28 and TRBJ1-2; possibly TRBD1 for D (5 bases). CDR3 size: 15 residues. CDR1 and CDR2 from the germline V gene are MDHEN and SYDVKM. V was pared by 2 bases and J by 8 bases, with 18 bases between. The CDR3 coding sequence is TGTGCCAGCAGTTTAGAACGCCAGGGAAGGGTCGGCTACACCTTC. Its translation is CASSLERQGRVGYTF.

V is TRBV6-5 and J is TRBJ2-7; TRBD1 matches at 11 bases. V was clipped by 5 bases and J by 6 bases; unmatched bases: 6. The CDR3 spans 14 residues. Germline CDR1 MNHEY, CDR2 SVGAGI. Here the CDR3 reads CASSPGQGAGEQYF. CDR3 DNA: TGTGCCAGCAGTCCCGGACAGGGGGCTGGCGAGCAGTACTTC.

V and J are TRBV24-1 and TRBJ1-1; 8 positions match TRBD1. Trimming removed 7 bases from V and 1 base from J; junction bases left unmatched: 4. The germline V gene encodes CDR1 KGHDR and CDR2 SFDVKD. The CDR3 loop spans 14 amino acids. CDR3 in amino acids: CATRKTGANTEAFF. The CDR3 DNA reads TGTGCCACCAGAAAGACAGGGGCGAACACTGAAGCTTTCTTT.

The chain carries TRBV19 and TRBJ2-1, with 10 bases aligning to TRBD2. Germline trimming cut 0 bases from V and 8 bases from J; bases unmatched to any gene: 19. Germline V lookup: CDR1 LNHDA, CDR2 SQIVND (reference sequence). This CDR3 is 20 amino acids long. DNA of the CDR3: TGTGCCAGTAGTATAGATCTTGGACTAGCGGAGAACGAAAGAGGCGATGAGCAGTTCTTC. It translates to CASSIDLGLAENERGDEQFF.

This clone was recorded only once. The J gene is TRBJ2-5, the V gene TRBV28; TRBD2 is a possible D gene (5 bases). The V end lost 5 bases, the J end lost 7 bases, and 11 bases lay between the germline ends. Germline loops: CDR1 MDHEN, CDR2 SYDVKM. The CDR3 has 12 amino acids. CDR3 coding DNA: TGTGCCAGCAGTACGAGGGTAGTGACCCAGTACTTC. Its protein is CASSTRVVTQYF.

The V gene is TRBV2, the J gene TRBJ1-5; 7 positions agree with TRBD1. The length of the CDR3 is 17 residues. Germline V gene lookup returns CDR1 SNHLY and CDR2 FYNNEI. V dropped 5 bases and J dropped 2; count of bases not matched to a gene: 12. CDR3 nucleotides: TGTGCCAGCAGTTCAGACAGGGCGGGTAATCGCAATCAGCCCCAGCATTTT. As protein: CASSSDRAGNRNQPQHF.

The chain carries TRBV5-1 and TRBJ2-7; 11 nucleotides line up with TRBD2. CDR1 and CDR2 from the germline V gene are SGHRS and YFSETQ. V trimming: 4 bases; J trimming: 2 bases; junction bases outside the gene matches: 20. The CDR3 runs to 20 residues. Here the CDR3 reads CASSPSGGGLAARRAYEQYF. The CDR3 region has the DNA TGCGCCAGCAGCCCCTCGGGTGGGGGACTAGCGGCCCGACGGGCCTACGAGCAGTACTTC.

V usage is TRBV3-1 (or the pseudogene TRBV3-2) and J usage is TRBJ2-5; 9 bases line up with TRBD2. Germline loops: CDR1 LGHDT, CDR2 YNNKEL (reference sequence). V lost 1 base, J lost 4 bases, and 7 bases stayed unmatched. This CDR3 has 16 amino acids. CDR3 region: CASSQVVAGGPETQYF. The DNA of the CDR3 is TGTGCCAGCAGCCAAGTTGTCGCGGGAGGGCCAGAGACCCAGTACTTC.

The V and J genes are TRBV19 and TRBJ1-2; 8 positions agree with TRBD1. Germline V gene sequence: CDR1 LNHDA, CDR2 SQIVND (reference sequence). This CDR3 contains 15 residues. After removal of 6 bases from V and 4 bases from J, the junction contained 10 bases not matched to a gene. This CDR3 reads CASSKDRVDSYGYTF. For the CDR3, the DNA is TGTGCCAGTAGCAAGGACAGGGTGGATAGCTATGGCTACACCTTC.

V gene TRBV7-2 combines with J gene TRBJ2-1; 14 bases agree with TRBD2. The CDR3 runs 15 residues. Trimming at V came to 5 bases and at J to 8 bases, leaving 5 bases not matched to a gene. The germline CDR1 and CDR2 sequences are SGHTA and FQGNSA. The CDR3 loop is CASSPGTSGSYEQFF. CDR3 nucleotides: TGTGCCAGCAGCCCAGGGACTAGCGGGAGTTATGAGCAGTTCTTC.

This clone was detected only a few times. V gene TRBV7-2 combines with J gene TRBJ2-1; 10 bases map to TRBD2. The CDR3 contains 17 residues. V was pared by 4 bases and J by 4 bases, with 10 bases of the junction left unmatched. Germline V gene data show CDR1 as SGHTA and CDR2 as FQGNSA. This CDR3 reads CASSSQPSSGRYNEQFF. Here the CDR3 DNA reads TGTGCCAGCAGCTCTCAGCCATCTAGCGGGAGATACAATGAGCAGTTCTTC.

V is TRBV4-1 and J is TRBJ2-3; D is undetermined. Germline V gene data show CDR1 as MGHRA and CDR2 as YSYEKL. The CDR3 has 16 amino acids. Trimming shortened V by 4 bases and J by 0 bases, and 14 bases separated the two germline ends. This chain's CDR3 is CASSPGRTISTDTQYF. The CDR3 DNA sequence: TGCGCCAGCAGCCCTGGCCGCACGATCAGCACAGATACGCAGTATTTT.

The sample holds one count of this clone. The chain uses TRBV10-3 and TRBJ2-3; 12 bases agree with TRBD1. Trimming at V came to 10 bases and at J to 6 bases, leaving 8 bases not matched to a gene. The CDR3 runs to 14 residues. Germline assignment: CDR1 ENHRY and CDR2 SYGVKD. This CDR3 is CANKPGQGADTQYF. The CDR3 bases are TGTGCCAACAAGCCGGGACAGGGGGCTGATACGCAGTATTTT.

This chain links TRBV5-1 with TRBJ2-7; tentatively, D is TRBD1 (6 bases). V was cut by 2 bases and J by 3 bases, with 9 bases left in between. Germline V gives CDR1 SGHRS, CDR2 YFSETQ. The CDR3 is 13 amino acids. CDR3 DNA: TGCGCCAGCAGCTTATGGACAGACTACGAGCAGTACTTC. Amino acids: CASSLWTDYEQYF. The full variable domain, its missing parts supplied by reference TRBV5-1 and TRBJ2-7, is KAGVTQTPRYLIKTRGQQVTLSCSPISGHRSVSWYQQTPGQGLQFLFEYFSETQRNKGNFPGRFSGRQFSNSRSEMNVSTLELGDSALYLCASSLWTDYEQYFGPGTRLTVT.

The chain joins TRBV21-1 to TRBJ1-1. TRBV21-1 is a known pseudogene. The CDR3 is made up of 16 amino acids. The CDR3 region is CASSKGRFRVNTEAFF. CDR3 sequence (DNA): TGTGCCAGCAGCAAAGGTAGATTTCGGGTGAACACTGAAGCTTTCTTT.

The chain joins TRBV6-5 to TRBJ2-7; 7 bases fit TRBD2. Losses at the gene ends were 11 bases for V and 6 bases for J; bases not matched to a gene: 13. Germline CDR1 and CDR2: MNHEY and SVGAGI. The CDR3 has 13 residues. CDR3 bases: TGTGCCTCCACCTCCAGGACTAGGGGCGAGCAGTACTTC. Encoded protein: CASTSRTRGEQYF.

This rearrangement joins TRBV9 to TRBJ2-1; 10 nucleotides agree with TRBD2. The V segment lost 4 bases and the J segment 1 base; nucleotides outside the gene matches: 8. The CDR3 is 17 residues long. Germline V gives CDR1 SGDLS, CDR2 YYNGEE. The CDR3 protein is CASSSGLAASSYNEQFF. The CDR3 DNA follows: TGTGCCAGCAGCTCCGGACTAGCGGCGAGTTCCTACAATGAGCAGTTCTTC.

This clone was recorded once. This chain uses TRBV9 with TRBJ2-6; D call uncertain. V was cut by 4 bases and J by 0 bases, with 20 bases left in between. Germline assignment: CDR1 SGDLS and CDR2 YYNGEE. There are 19 residues in the CDR3. CDR3 coding DNA: TGTGCCAGCAGCCCACCGGAGAGGTTCCCCCCCTCTGGGGCCAACGTCCTGACTTTC. Translating gives CASSPPERFPPSGANVLTF.

This chain joins TRBV24-1 and TRBJ1-2; D is possibly TRBD1 (5 bases). Trimming removed 3 bases at V and 10 bases at J, with 20 bases between. The germline CDR1 and CDR2 sequences are KGHDR and SFDVKD. The CDR3 is made up of 15 amino acids. The chain's CDR3 is CATSDSGTSREAYTF. For the CDR3, the DNA is TGTGCCACCAGTGATAGTGGGACTTCAAGGGAGGCCTACACCTTC.

The chain combines TRBV7-2 with TRBJ2-5, with D possibly matching TRBD2 (6 bases). The CDR3 extends over 13 amino acids. Trimming shortened V by 5 bases and J by 5 bases, and 12 bases separated the two germline ends. Germline V gives CDR1 SGHTA, CDR2 FQGNSA. The CDR3 region is CASSPTRGETQYF. CDR3 bases: TGTGCCAGCAGCCCGACCCGGGGGGAGACCCAGTACTTC.

The V gene is TRBV27, the J gene TRBJ1-1; the D is unclear. The CDR3 has 15 residues. Germline V gene data show CDR1 as MNHEY and CDR2 as SMNVEV (reference sequence). V was cut by 0 bases and J by 1 base, with 9 bases left in between. Here the CDR3 reads CASSLSRAPNTEAFF. As DNA, the CDR3 is TGTGCCAGCAGTTTATCGAGGGCCCCGAACACTGAAGCTTTCTTT.

This clone has more than one count but fewer than ten. The same CDR3 is also encoded by other DNA sequences in this sample. The gene calls are TRBV6-5 and TRBJ2-2; 7 bases align to TRBD1. The CDR3 runs 13 residues. The ends lost 6 bases at V and 3 bases at J; junction bases unmatched: 1. CDR1 and CDR2 from the germline V gene are MNHEY and SVGAGI. The CDR3 nucleotides are TGTGCCAGCAGGGGACAGCACACCGGGGAGCTGTTTTTT. Amino acid sequence: CASRGQHTGELFF.

This clone was recorded a few times. This sequence joins TRBV11-2 and TRBJ2-2, with no clear D. Germline-derived CDR1 and CDR2 are SGHAT and FQNNGV. The CDR3 sequence is 11 residues long. V gave up 5 bases and J gave up 8 bases, with 6 bases separating them. CDR3 coding DNA: TGTGCCAGCAGCCCCCTAGGGGAGCTGTTTTTT. Translating it yields CASSPLGELFF.

The chain combines TRBV9 with TRBJ1-1; the D gene is possibly TRBD1 (6 bases). Germline CDR1 is SGDLS and CDR2 is YYNGEE. Trimming shortened V by 4 bases and J by 0 bases, and 10 bases separated the two germline ends. CDR3 size: 14 residues. CDR3 amino acids: CASSPGQLNTEAFF. In DNA, the CDR3 is TGTGCCAGCAGCCCCGGACAGTTGAACACTGAAGCTTTCTTT.